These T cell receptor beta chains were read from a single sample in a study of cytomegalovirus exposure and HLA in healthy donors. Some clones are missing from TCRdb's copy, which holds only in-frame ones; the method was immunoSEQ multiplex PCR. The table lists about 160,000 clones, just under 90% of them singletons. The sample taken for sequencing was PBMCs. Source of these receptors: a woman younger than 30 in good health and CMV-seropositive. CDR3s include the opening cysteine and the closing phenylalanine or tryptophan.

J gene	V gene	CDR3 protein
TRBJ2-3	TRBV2	CASSLAGVSTDTQYF
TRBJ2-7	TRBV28	CASSYQLGRQGYEQYF
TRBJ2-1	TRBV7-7	CASSLGFSNEQFF
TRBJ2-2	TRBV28	CASSPRSWTTNTGELFF
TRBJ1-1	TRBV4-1	CASSRTQGAHNTEAFF
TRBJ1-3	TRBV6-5	CASSFGQTGNTIYF
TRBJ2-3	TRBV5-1	CASSRGTSDFTDTQYF
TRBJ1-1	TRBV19	CASRDLNTEAFF
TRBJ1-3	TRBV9	CASSVAGRDGNTIYF
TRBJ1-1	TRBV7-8	CASRNQGARAFF
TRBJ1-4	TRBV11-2	CASNLMGAGEKLFF
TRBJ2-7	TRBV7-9	CASSFPSSYEQYF
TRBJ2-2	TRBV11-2	CASSPWTGLTGELFF
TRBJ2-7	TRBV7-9	CASSLARWGEGPYEQYF
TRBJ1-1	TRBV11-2	CASSLAAQGTTEAFF
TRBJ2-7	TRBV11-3	CASSQARGYEQYF
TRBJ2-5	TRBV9	CASSGRDRGVAETQYF
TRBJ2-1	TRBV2	CASNPLVRNYNEQFF
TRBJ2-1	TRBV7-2	CASSLVVWRDSYNEQFF
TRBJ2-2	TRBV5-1	CASSEGWTTGELFF
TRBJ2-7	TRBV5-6	CASSLVSRSDEQYF
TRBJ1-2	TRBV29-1	CSVGRDGYTF
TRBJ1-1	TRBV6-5	CASRSYMNREAFF
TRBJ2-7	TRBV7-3	CASSSRHFLGEQYF
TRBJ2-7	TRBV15	CATSSSGQAGPYEQYF
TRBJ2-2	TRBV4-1	CASSQGTGVAGELFF
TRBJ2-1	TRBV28	CASSFASSGDNEQFF
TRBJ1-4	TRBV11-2	CASSTPQGHRLFF
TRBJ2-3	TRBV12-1	CASSFVLAGGINSTDTQYF
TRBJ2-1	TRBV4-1	CASSQGGLADYNEQFF
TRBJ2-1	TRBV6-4	CASSAVPGGGLNDEQFF
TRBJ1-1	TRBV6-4	CASSDKGGEAFF
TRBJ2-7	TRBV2	CASSLGTSGRYEQYF
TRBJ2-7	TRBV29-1	CSATYRAHYEQYF
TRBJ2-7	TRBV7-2	CASSFDSGYEQYF
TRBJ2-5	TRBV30	CAWSFRTGFETQYF
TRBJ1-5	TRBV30	CAWSGHKGGQPQHF
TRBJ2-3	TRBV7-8	CASSSTSPDTQYF
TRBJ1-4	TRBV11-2	CASSLDLAQGTNEKLFF
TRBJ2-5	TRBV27	CARDSPGLAGGDETQYF
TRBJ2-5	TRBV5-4	CASSAPGTRQETQYF
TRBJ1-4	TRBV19	CASGWWRQLLF
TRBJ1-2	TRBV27	CASSPSGQGLYGYTF
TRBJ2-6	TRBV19	CASSIWSGPGANVLTF
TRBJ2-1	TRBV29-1	CSVEFPAASSYNEQFF
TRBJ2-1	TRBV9	CASSVGGQGFWNEQFF
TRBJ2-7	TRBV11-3	CASSLAFPSSYEQYF
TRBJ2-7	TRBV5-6	CASSFRGVSYEQYF
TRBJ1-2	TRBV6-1	CASSLTGAAGYTF
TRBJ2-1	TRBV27	CASSPTLGAYNEQFF
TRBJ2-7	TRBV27	CASSSLPGLAAYEQYF
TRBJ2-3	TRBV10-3	CATYTDTQYF
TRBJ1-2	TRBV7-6	CASSPLPSRQGGYGYTF